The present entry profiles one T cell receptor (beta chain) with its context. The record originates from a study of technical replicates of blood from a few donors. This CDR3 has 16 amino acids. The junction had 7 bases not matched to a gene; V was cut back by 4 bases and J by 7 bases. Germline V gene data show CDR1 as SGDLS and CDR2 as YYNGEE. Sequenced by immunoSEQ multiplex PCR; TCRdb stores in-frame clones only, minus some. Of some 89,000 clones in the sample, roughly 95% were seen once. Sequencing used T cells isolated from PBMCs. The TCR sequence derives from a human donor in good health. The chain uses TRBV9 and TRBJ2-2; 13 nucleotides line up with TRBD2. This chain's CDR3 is CASSPLAGGVVGELFF. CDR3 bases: TGTGCCAGCAGCCCACTAGCGGGAGGGGTCGTCGGGGAGCTGTTTTTT.